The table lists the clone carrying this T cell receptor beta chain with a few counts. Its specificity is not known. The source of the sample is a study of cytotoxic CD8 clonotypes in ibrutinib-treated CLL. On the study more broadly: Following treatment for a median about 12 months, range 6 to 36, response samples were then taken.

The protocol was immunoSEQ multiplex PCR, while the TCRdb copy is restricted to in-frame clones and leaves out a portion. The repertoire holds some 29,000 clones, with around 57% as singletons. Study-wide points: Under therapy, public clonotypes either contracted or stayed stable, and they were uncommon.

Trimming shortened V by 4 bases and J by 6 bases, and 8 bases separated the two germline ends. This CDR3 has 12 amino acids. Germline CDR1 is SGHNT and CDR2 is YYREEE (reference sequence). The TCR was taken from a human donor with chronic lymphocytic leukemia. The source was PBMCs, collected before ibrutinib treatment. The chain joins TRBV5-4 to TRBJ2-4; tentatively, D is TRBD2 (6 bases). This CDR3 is CASSGRTNIQYF. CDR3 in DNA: TGTGCCAGCAGCGGGAGGACAAACATTCAGTACTTC.